The rows below give T cell receptor beta chains drawn from one sample of a study of early T cells in non-severe SARS-CoV-2 infection. From the 5' RACE reads, TCRdb called clonotypes with MiXCR, one entry per CDR3 protein. Of tens of thousands of distinct CDR3 sequences in the sample, less than 9.5% were seen once. Source: whole blood, taken at baseline. Every receptor here comes from an adult who was a healthcare worker with PCR-confirmed SARS-CoV-2 infection or an uninfected control (not recorded which). Both conserved end residues are trimmed from each CDR3. The order of the fields is CDR3 protein, J gene, V gene.

CDR3: ASTRTSSGGTGELF; J: TRBJ2-2; V: TRBV6-2/TRBV6-3
CDR3: ASSPYEAGSPHEQF; J: TRBJ2-1; V: TRBV9
CDR3: AWSVGQNTEAF; J: TRBJ1-1; V: TRBV30
CDR3: ASSATGTSRPF; J: TRBJ2-1; V: TRBV7-3
CDR3: ASSKAVPPGPGTEAF; J: TRBJ1-1; V: TRBV21-1
CDR3: ASSLISAGGRDTQY; J: TRBJ2-3; V: TRBV7-9
CDR3: ASSPVGVSGTQY; J: TRBJ2-3; V: TRBV7-9
CDR3: ANEALGDEQF; J: TRBJ2-1; V: TRBV6-1
CDR3: ASSFSQNTEAF; J: TRBJ1-1; V: TRBV27
CDR3: ASSSGHGLNTEAF; J: TRBJ1-1; V: TRBV5-1
CDR3: AWSPKGTEAF; J: TRBJ1-1; V: TRBV30
CDR3: SSTGVSTGELF; J: TRBJ2-2; V: TRBV29-1
CDR3: SALLGRDEQF; J: TRBJ2-1; V: TRBV29-1
CDR3: ASSPDTLGANVLT; J: TRBJ2-6; V: TRBV6-6
CDR3: ASSSSGLAVSTDTQY; J: TRBJ2-3; V: TRBV28
CDR3: AIRSGTLSYEQY; J: TRBJ2-7; V: TRBV10-3
CDR3: ASSWGNSPLH; J: TRBJ1-6; V: TRBV7-8
CDR3: ASSQGKAGGYYNEQF; J: TRBJ2-1; V: TRBV7-6
CDR3: ASSRVQGAYEQY; J: TRBJ2-7; V: TRBV6-5
CDR3: ASSLDLSPSWTDTQY; J: TRBJ2-3; V: TRBV11-3
CDR3: ASHLPTLT; J: TRBJ2-6; V: TRBV28
CDR3: ASSETGEAYNEQF; J: TRBJ2-1; V: TRBV6-1
CDR3: ASSILGQGDDGYT; J: TRBJ1-2; V: TRBV7-6
CDR3: ASSSRGRETQY; J: TRBJ2-5; V: TRBV11-3
CDR3: ASSRSTGGRYEQY; J: TRBJ2-7; V: TRBV7-9
CDR3: ASSLEPSQHQQF; J: TRBJ2-1; V: TRBV7-2
CDR3: ASSPIRGGAGKNIQY; J: TRBJ2-4; V: TRBV3-1
CDR3: SARGGKRGRSNEQF; J: TRBJ2-1; V: TRBV20-1
CDR3: ASSMGQGSREQY; J: TRBJ2-7; V: TRBV5-1
CDR3: ASSTGQLNTGELF; J: TRBJ2-2; V: TRBV7-8
CDR3: ASSQGTGVSTEAF; J: TRBJ1-1; V: TRBV5-4
CDR3: ASSKCWTGAGNEQF; J: TRBJ2-1; V: TRBV21-1
CDR3: SAAPQITNEKLF; J: TRBJ1-4; V: TRBV20-1
CDR3: ASSQAFPGGFEAF; J: TRBJ1-1; V: TRBV4-1
CDR3: ASSLGQGSTEAF; J: TRBJ1-1; V: TRBV5-1
CDR3: ASSTKTDTQY; J: TRBJ2-3; V: TRBV21-1
CDR3: ASSFGRRDTQY; J: TRBJ2-3; V: TRBV27
CDR3: ASSYSGTGGRTEAF; J: TRBJ1-1; V: TRBV4-1
CDR3: ASSLGAYEQY; J: TRBJ2-7; V: TRBV11-2
CDR3: SAPRGTGLAGELF; J: TRBJ2-2; V: TRBV20-1